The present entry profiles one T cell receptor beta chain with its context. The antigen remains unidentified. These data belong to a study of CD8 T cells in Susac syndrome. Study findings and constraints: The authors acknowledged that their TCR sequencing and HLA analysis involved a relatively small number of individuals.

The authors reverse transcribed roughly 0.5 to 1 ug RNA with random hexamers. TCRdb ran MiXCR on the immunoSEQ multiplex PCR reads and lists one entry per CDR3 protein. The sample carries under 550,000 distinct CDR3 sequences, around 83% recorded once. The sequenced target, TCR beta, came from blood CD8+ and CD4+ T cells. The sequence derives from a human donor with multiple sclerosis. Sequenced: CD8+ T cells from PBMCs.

The CDR3 sequence is CASSPDYSGANVLTF. The DNA of the CDR3 is TGTGCCAGCAGCCCCGACTACTCTGGGGCCAACGTCCTGACTTTC. The genes are TRBV6-4 and TRBJ2-6, with D tentatively TRBD2 (5 bases). Germline lookup yields CDR1 MRHNA and CDR2 SNTAGT. The CDR3 is made up of 15 amino acids. Deletions cut 6 bases from V and 0 bases from J, with 9 bases between.